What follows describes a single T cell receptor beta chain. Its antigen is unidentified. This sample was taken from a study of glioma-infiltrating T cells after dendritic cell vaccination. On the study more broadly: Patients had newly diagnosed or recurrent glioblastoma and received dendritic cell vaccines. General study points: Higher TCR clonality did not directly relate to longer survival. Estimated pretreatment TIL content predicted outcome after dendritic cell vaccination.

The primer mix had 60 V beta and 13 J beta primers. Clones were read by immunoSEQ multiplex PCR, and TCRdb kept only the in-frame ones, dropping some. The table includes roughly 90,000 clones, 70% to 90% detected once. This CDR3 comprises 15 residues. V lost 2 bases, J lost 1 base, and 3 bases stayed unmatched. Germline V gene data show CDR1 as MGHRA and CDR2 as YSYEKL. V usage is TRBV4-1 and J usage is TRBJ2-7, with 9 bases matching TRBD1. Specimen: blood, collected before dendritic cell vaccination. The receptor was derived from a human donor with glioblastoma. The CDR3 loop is CASSQLGQGSYEQYF. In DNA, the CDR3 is TGCGCCAGCAGCCAATTGGGACAGGGTTCCTACGAGCAGTACTTC.